The sequence of this T cell receptor beta chain was determined in a study of immune evolution from preneoplasia to lung adenocarcinoma. Measured with immunoSEQ multiplex PCR; TCRdb has only the in-frame clones, and not every one. The profile shows tens of thousands of clones, about 71% of them singletons. This CDR3 has 16 amino acids. J gave up 7 bases and V 0 bases, and 12 bases lay outside the gene matches. Per the germline V gene, CDR1 is SGHAT and CDR2 is FQNNGV. The origin of this receptor is a person in their sixties with lung adenocarcinoma. The chain is built from TRBV11-2 and TRBJ2-7; TRBD2 matches at 7 bases. The sequenced sample was FFPE invasive lung adenocarcinoma tissue. The CDR3 here is CASSLDNLAVAKEQYF. CDR3 nucleotides: TGTGCCAGCAGCTTAGATAACCTAGCGGTCGCTAAGGAGCAGTACTTC.